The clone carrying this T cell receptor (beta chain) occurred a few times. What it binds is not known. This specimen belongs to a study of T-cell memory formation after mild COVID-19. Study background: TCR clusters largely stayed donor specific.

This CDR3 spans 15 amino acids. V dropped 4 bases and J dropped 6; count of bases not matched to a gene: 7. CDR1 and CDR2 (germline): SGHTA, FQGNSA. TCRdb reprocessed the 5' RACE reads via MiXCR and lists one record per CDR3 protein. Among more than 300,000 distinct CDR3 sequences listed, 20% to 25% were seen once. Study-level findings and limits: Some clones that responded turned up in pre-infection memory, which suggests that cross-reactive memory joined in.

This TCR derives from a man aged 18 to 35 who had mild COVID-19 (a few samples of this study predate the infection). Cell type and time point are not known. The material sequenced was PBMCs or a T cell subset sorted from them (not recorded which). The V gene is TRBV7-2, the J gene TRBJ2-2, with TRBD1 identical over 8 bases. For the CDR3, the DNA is TGTGCCAGCAGCTACCTGGGACAGGTCCCCGGGGAGCTGTTTTTT. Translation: CASSYLGQVPGELFF.